A single sample is the source of the 30 T cell receptor beta chains below, sequenced in a study of T cell responses to AZD1222 COVID-19 vaccine. This table comes from immunoSEQ multiplex PCR, and its TCRdb copy is limited to in-frame clones, with some not included. The data contain roughly 140,000 clones, 90% to 95% of them singletons. Sequencing used peripheral blood, obtained on day 0 of AZD1222 vaccination. All receptors come from an adult in good health.

The CDR3 DNA reads as TGTGCCAGCAGTCTAGCGGCCAGCTCCTACGAGCAGTACTTC. Translating it yields CASSLAASSYEQYF. The chain uses TRBV28 and TRBJ2-7, with TRBD2 identical over 7 bases. Germline CDR1 is MDHEN and CDR2 is SYDVKM. The CDR3 runs to 14 residues. Trimming at V came to 5 bases and at J to 0 bases, leaving 4 bases not matched to a gene.

V and J are TRBV7-8 and TRBJ2-3, with D tentatively TRBD1 (5 bases). V shed 5 bases and J shed 0 bases, with 15 bases lying between them. The CDR3 length is 16 residues. Germline assignment: CDR1 SGHVS and CDR2 FQNEAQ. CDR3 nucleotides: TGTGCCAGCAGCCAACAGCCAGGGTCGAGCACAGATACGCAGTATTTT. This gives the protein CASSQQPGSSTDTQYF.

The chain combines TRBV18 with TRBJ1-3, with a possible D match to TRBD1 (6 bases). The germline V and J ends were trimmed by 3 bases and 0 bases, with 18 bases remaining between them. The CDR3 contains 18 residues. Germline loops: CDR1 KGHSH, CDR2 LQKENI. CDR3 DNA: TGTGCCAGCTCACCCCGGACAGTACTACCGACCTCTGGAAACACCATATATTTT. Residues: CASSPRTVLPTSGNTIYF.

The V call is TRBV7-9, the J call TRBJ2-1; TRBD1 aligns across 9 bases. The CDR3 spans 18 residues. J was trimmed by 2 bases and V by 4 bases; bases with no gene match: 12. CDR1 is SEHNR, CDR2 FQNEAQ, per germline (reference sequence). CDR3: CASSSTGGRLPTYNEQFF. CDR3 in DNA: TGTGCCAGCAGCTCGACAGGGGGAAGGCTCCCAACCTACAATGAGCAGTTCTTC.

The V call is TRBV4-2, the J call TRBJ1-6; TRBD1 aligns across 7 bases. CDR1 is LGHNA, CDR2 YNFKEQ, per germline. The CDR3 is 16 amino acids. Germline trimming cut 1 base from V and 7 bases from J; bases unmatched to any gene: 7. CDR3 sequence: CASSQVGGGANSPLHF. The CDR3 DNA reads TGTGCCAGCAGCCAAGTCGGAGGGGGCGCGAATTCACCCCTCCACTTT.

The chain has TRBV18 and TRBJ1-2; 10 bases map to TRBD1. This CDR3 has 16 amino acids. CDR1 and CDR2 (germline): KGHSH, LQKENI. Trimming removed 5 bases from V and 6 bases from J; junction bases left unmatched: 12. The CDR3 DNA follows: TGTGCCAGCTCAAACCTTGAGGGACAGGGGATCCATGGCTACACCTTC. It codes for CASSNLEGQGIHGYTF. The entire variable domain, with the rest obtained from reference TRBV18 and TRBJ1-2, is as follows: NAGVMQNPRHLVRRRGQEARLRCSPMKGHSHVYWYRQLPEEGLKFMVYLQKENIIDESGMPKERFSAEFPKEGPSILRIQQVVRGDSAAYFCASSNLEGQGIHGYTFGSGTRLTVV.

The chain recombines TRBV5-1 with TRBJ2-7, with 9 bases identical to TRBD1. Germline V gives CDR1 SGHRS, CDR2 YFSETQ. The V and J ends lost 3 bases and 2 bases, in that order; junction bases with no gene match: 9. This CDR3 contains 16 residues. In DNA form, the CDR3 reads TGCGCCAGCAGCTCACAAACAGGGGGCGCCCCCTACGAGCAGTACTTC. Amino acid sequence: CASSSQTGGAPYEQYF.

V gene TRBV6-5 combines with J gene TRBJ2-2; 9 bases line up with TRBD1. The V segment lost 7 bases and the J segment 3 bases; nucleotides outside the gene matches: 6. Germline values: CDR1 MNHEY, CDR2 SVGAGI. The CDR3 loop spans 15 amino acids. The CDR3: CASNRDRVDTGELFF. CDR3 coding DNA: TGTGCCAGCAACCGGGACAGGGTAGACACCGGGGAGCTGTTTTTT.

The chain combines TRBV28 with TRBJ2-1, with 10 bases lining up with TRBD2. CDR1 and CDR2 from the germline V gene are MDHEN and SYDVKM. This CDR3 contains 16 residues. The trim removed 5 bases at V and 1 base at J, leaving 5 bases unmatched. CDR3 sequence (DNA): TGTGCCAGCAGTCCCGTAGCGGGAGGTTCCTACAATGAGCAGTTCTTC. This gives the protein CASSPVAGGSYNEQFF.

J is TRBJ2-4 and V is TRBV29-1, with 8 bases that match TRBD2. V trimming: 7 bases; J trimming: 9 bases; junction bases outside the gene matches: 14. In germline, CDR1 is SQVTM, CDR2 ANQGSEA. This CDR3 contains 14 residues. The CDR3 region has the DNA TGCAGCGCCCGGGAGAGTAGCGGGAACGGCATTCAGTACTTC. Amino acids: CSARESSGNGIQYF.

The chain couples TRBV28 to TRBJ1-5; TRBD1 might be the D (5 bases). CDR1 is MDHEN and CDR2 is SYDVKM in the germline V gene. The V and J ends lost 2 bases and 5 bases respectively, with 22 bases between them. The CDR3 consists of 18 residues. CDR3 protein: CASSLVPPGRWGHQPQHF. CDR3 nucleotide sequence: TGTGCCAGCAGTTTAGTTCCTCCGGGAAGGTGGGGCCATCAGCCCCAGCATTTT.

J is TRBJ2-3 and V is TRBV9; D is ambiguous. Trimming took 3 bases from V and 0 from J, leaving 5 bases between them. This CDR3 has 13 residues. Germline assignment: CDR1 SGDLS and CDR2 YYNGEE. The CDR3 protein is CASSAPSTDTQYF. CDR3 sequence (DNA): TGTGCCAGCAGCGCCCCTAGCACAGATACGCAGTATTTT.

The rearrangement links TRBV7-3 to TRBJ1-1, with TRBD1 matching over 9 bases. With V trimmed by 4 bases and J by 4 bases, 7 bases remained unmatched. The CDR3 is 15 amino acids. Germline CDR1 and CDR2: SGHTA and FQGTGA. The CDR3 here is CASSSGQGRSTEAFF. The CDR3 DNA is TGTGCCAGCAGCTCCGGACAGGGGAGAAGCACTGAAGCTTTCTTT. The full variable domain, with the rest looked up from reference TRBV7-3 and TRBJ1-1, is GAGVSQTPSNKVTEKGKYVELRCDPISGHTALYWYRQSLGQGPEFLIYFQGTGAADDSGLPNDRFFAVRPEGSVSTLKIQRTERGDSAVYLCASSSGQGRSTEAFFGQGTRLTVV.

This clone was counted only a few times. The chain recombines TRBV28 with TRBJ2-7; D is possibly TRBD1 (5 bases). Germline-derived CDR1 and CDR2 are MDHEN and SYDVKM. V dropped 3 bases and J dropped 3 bases, with 12 bases sitting between them. This CDR3 spans 14 amino acids. DNA of the CDR3: TGTGCCAGCAGTTTTGAAGGGGCCGTCTACGAGCAGTACTTC. Its translation: CASSFEGAVYEQYF.

The genes are TRBV6-5 and TRBJ2-7, with D hard to call. The CDR3 length is 15 residues. Between the trimmed V and J ends, which lost 0 bases and 3 bases, there was a span of 12 bases. Germline CDR1 is MNHEY and CDR2 is SVGAGI. The CDR3 DNA reads as TGTGCCAGCAGTTACTCGGGCAGAAAGCTCTACGAGCAGTACTTC. This sequence encodes CASSYSGRKLYEQYF.

The rearrangement uses TRBV30 and TRBJ2-5; 13 bases are a match to TRBD2. Germline V gene lookup returns CDR1 GTSNPN and CDR2 SVGIG (reference sequence). The CDR3 is made up of 17 amino acids. V was clipped by 3 bases and J by 5 bases; unmatched bases: 12. CDR3 nucleotides: TGTGCCTGGAGCCTCACTAGCGGGAGGGCCGAGGGGGAGACCCAGTACTTC. Encoded protein: CAWSLTSGRAEGETQYF.

The chain links TRBV9 to TRBJ1-2; D is possibly TRBD1 (5 bases). In germline, CDR1 is SGDLS, CDR2 YYNGEE. V lost 0 bases and J lost 1, with 16 bases in between. The CDR3 length is 17 residues. Here the CDR3 reads CASSVGERGPNNYGYTF. In nucleotides, the CDR3 is TGTGCCAGCAGCGTAGGGGAAAGGGGCCCTAATAACTATGGCTACACCTTC.

V and J are TRBV19 and TRBJ2-2; 8 bases agree with TRBD2. The ends lost 3 bases at V and 4 bases at J; junction bases unmatched: 7. The CDR3 consists of 16 residues. The germline CDR1 and CDR2 sequences are LNHDA and SQIVND (reference sequence). The CDR3 here is CASSIGRGLGTGELFF. The CDR3 DNA follows: TGTGCCAGTAGTATCGGGAGGGGACTGGGCACCGGGGAGCTGTTTTTT.

The genes are TRBV19 and TRBJ2-7, with D possibly TRBD1 on 6 matching bases. The V and J ends lost 0 bases and 0 bases respectively, with 9 bases between them. The CDR3 sequence is 15 residues long. Germline V gives CDR1 LNHDA, CDR2 SQIVND (reference sequence). The CDR3 DNA sequence: TGTGCCAGTAGTATAGATCAGGGGACCTCCTACGAGCAGTACTTC. Its protein is CASSIDQGTSYEQYF.

This sequence joins TRBV4-2 and TRBJ2-2, with TRBD2 matching over 7 bases. Looked up from germline, CDR1 is LGHNA and CDR2 is YNFKEQ. The CDR3 totals 17 residues. V lost 0 bases to trimming and J lost 0 bases; unmatched junction nucleotides: 4. The CDR3 DNA reads TGTGCCAGCAGCCAAGATTGGGCGGGAGCGAACACCGGGGAGCTGTTTTTT. Protein product: CASSQDWAGANTGELFF.

V and J are TRBV19 and TRBJ1-2; D is possibly TRBD1 (6 bases). CDR3 length: 15 amino acids. The germline V gene encodes CDR1 LNHDA and CDR2 SQIVND (reference sequence). Trimming took off 3 bases at V and 0 bases at J, with 11 bases between the two ends. The CDR3 spells CASSIPGAANYGYTF. In DNA, the CDR3 is TGTGCCAGTAGTATTCCAGGGGCGGCTAACTATGGCTACACCTTC.

This chain joins TRBV5-4 and TRBJ2-2; weak D call: TRBD1 (6 bases). The CDR3 spans 15 residues. Trimming removed 0 bases at V and 0 bases at J, with 6 bases between. Germline V gene sequence: CDR1 SGHNT, CDR2 YYREEE (reference sequence). The CDR3 coding sequence is TGTGCCAGCAGCTTGGGGACAGCGAACACCGGGGAGCTGTTTTTT. Encoded protein: CASSLGTANTGELFF.

DNA of the CDR3: TGTGCCAGCAGCAAGACAGAGAACACTGAAGCTTTCTTT. Its translation: CASSKTENTEAFF. The chain couples TRBV5-4 to TRBJ1-1; D may be TRBD1 (5 bases). The CDR3 covers 13 residues. V gave up 4 bases and J gave up 1 base, with 8 bases separating them. Germline values: CDR1 SGHNT, CDR2 YYREEE (reference sequence).

This rearrangement joins TRBV4-2 to TRBJ2-7; D gene ambiguous. The CDR3 loop spans 11 amino acids. V was pared by 1 base and J by 5 bases, with 3 bases between. Per germline, CDR1 LGHNA and CDR2 YNFKEQ. The chain's CDR3 is CASSQGNEQYF. The CDR3 DNA reads TGTGCCAGCAGCCAAGGTAACGAGCAGTACTTC.

The chain carries TRBV7-3 and TRBJ2-1; no firm D call. Germline assignment: CDR1 SGHTA and CDR2 FQGTGA. The CDR3 has 12 residues. The V end lost 2 bases, the J end lost 9 bases, and 8 bases lay between the germline ends. CDR3 sequence reads: CASSLGVSEQFF. Here the CDR3 DNA reads TGTGCCAGCAGCTTAGGCGTAAGTGAGCAGTTCTTC.

In the case of this clone: A junction boundary mismatches the germline segment, possibly from a read error. This chain joins TRBV4-3 and TRBJ2-7, with 9 bases aligning to TRBD2. CDR1 LGHNA and CDR2 YSLEER come from the germline V gene. The CDR3 totals 20 residues. The CDR3 loop is CSSSQDYGGLAIINPYEQYF. The CDR3 nucleotides read TGCTCCAGCAGCCAAGATTATGGGGGACTAGCCATAATTAATCCCTACGAGCAGTACTTC.

The chain uses TRBV7-9 and TRBJ1-4; weak D call: TRBD1 (5 bases). The CDR3 is 15 residues long. Trimming left V 1 base short and J 6 bases short, with 12 bases between. CDR1 and CDR2 (germline): SEHNR, FQNEAQ (reference sequence). The CDR3 here is CASSLVSGLDEKLFF. The DNA of the CDR3 is TGTGCCAGCAGCTTAGTGTCAGGGCTTGATGAAAAACTGTTTTTT. The full variable domain, rest sourced from reference TRBV7-9 and TRBJ1-4, is DTGVSQNPRHKITKRGQNVTFRCDPISEHNRLYWYRQTLGQGPEFLTYFQNEAQLEKSRLLSDRFSAERPKGSFSTLEIQRTEQGDSAMYLCASSLVSGLDEKLFFGSGTQLSVL.

V and J are TRBV2 and TRBJ2-5; D uncertain. This CDR3 region has 12 residues. Germline assignment: CDR1 SNHLY and CDR2 FYNNEI. V was trimmed by 10 bases and J by 4 bases, leaving 13 bases between them. CDR3 sequence: CATFDPPETQYF. The CDR3 nucleotides are TGTGCCACCTTTGACCCGCCAGAGACCCAGTACTTC.

The chain has TRBV6-2 or TRBV6-3 and TRBJ2-1; 12 bases fit TRBD2. Looked up from germline, CDR1 is MNHEY and CDR2 is SVGEGT. CDR3 length equals 20 residues. The junction had 15 bases not matched to a gene; V was cut back by 5 bases and J by 1 base. CDR3 sequence: CASSQPPSSGRAISYNEQFF. CDR3 sequence (DNA): TGTGCCAGCAGTCAACCCCCATCTAGCGGGAGGGCTATTTCCTACAATGAGCAGTTCTTC.

This chain joins TRBV7-2 and TRBJ1-1; 7 nucleotides line up with TRBD1. CDR1 SGHTA and CDR2 FQGNSA come from the germline V gene. The CDR3 length is 19 residues. V lost 2 bases, J lost 1 base, and 16 bases stayed unmatched. The CDR3 sequence: CASSLKGTLSTGPNTEAFF. The CDR3 nucleotides read TGTGCCAGCAGCTTAAAGGGCACACTCTCGACAGGGCCGAACACTGAAGCTTTCTTT.